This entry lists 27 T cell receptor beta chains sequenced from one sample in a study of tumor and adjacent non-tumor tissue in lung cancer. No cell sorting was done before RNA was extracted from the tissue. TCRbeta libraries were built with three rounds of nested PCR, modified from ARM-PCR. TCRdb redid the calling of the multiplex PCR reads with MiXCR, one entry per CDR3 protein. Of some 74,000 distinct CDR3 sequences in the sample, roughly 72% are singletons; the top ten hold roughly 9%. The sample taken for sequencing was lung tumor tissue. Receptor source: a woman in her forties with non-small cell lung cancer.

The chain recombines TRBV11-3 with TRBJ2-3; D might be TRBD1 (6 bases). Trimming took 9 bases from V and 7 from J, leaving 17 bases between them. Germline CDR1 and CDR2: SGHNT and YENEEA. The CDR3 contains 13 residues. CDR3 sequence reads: CASCGGGQNTQYF. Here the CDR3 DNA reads TGTGCCAGTTGTGGTGGGGGCCAGAATACGCAGTATTTT. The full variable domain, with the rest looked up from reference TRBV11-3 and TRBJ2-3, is EAGVVQSPRYKIIEKKQPVAFWCNPISGHNTLYWYLQNLGQGPELLIRYENEEAVDDSQLPKDRFSAERLKGVDSTLKIQPAELGDSAVYLCASCGGGQNTQYFGPGTRLTVL.

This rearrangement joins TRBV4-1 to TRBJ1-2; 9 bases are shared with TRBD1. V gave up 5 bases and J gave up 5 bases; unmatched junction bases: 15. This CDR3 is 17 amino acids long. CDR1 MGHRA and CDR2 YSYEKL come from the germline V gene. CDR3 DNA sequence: TGCGCCAGCAGCTACGAATCTAGGACAGGGGCCTATTATGGCTACACCTTC. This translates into CASSYESRTGAYYGYTF.

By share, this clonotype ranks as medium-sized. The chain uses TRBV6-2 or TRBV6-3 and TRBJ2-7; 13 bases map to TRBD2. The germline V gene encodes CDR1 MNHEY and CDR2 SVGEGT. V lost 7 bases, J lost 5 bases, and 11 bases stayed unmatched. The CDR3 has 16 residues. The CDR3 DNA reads TGTGCCAGCACCGACAAGGGGGGACTAGCGGGAAACGAGCAGTACTTC. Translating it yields CASTDKGGLAGNEQYF.

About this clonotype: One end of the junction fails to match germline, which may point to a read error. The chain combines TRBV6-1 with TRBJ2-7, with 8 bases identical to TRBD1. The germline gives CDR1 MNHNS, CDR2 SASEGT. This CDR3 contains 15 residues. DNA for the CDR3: TGTGCCAGCAGTAAACGGGAGACAGGGGCCTACAAGCAGTACTTC. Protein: CASSKRETGAYKQYF.

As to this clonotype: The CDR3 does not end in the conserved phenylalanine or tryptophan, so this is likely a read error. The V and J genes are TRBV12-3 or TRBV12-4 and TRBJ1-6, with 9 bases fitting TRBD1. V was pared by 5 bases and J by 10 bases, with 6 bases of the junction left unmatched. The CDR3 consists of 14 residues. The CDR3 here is CASSRTGVRSPLHS. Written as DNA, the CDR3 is TGTGCCAGCAGTCGGACAGGGGTACGCTCACCCCTCCACTCT.

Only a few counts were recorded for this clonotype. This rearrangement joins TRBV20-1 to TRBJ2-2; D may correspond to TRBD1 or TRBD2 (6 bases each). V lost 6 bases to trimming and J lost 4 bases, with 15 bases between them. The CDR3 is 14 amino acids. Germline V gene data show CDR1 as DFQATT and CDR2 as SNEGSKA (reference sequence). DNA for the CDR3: TGCAGTGCGGAGAGAGGGGGGACCACCGGGGAGCTGTTTTTT. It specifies CSAERGGTTGELFF.

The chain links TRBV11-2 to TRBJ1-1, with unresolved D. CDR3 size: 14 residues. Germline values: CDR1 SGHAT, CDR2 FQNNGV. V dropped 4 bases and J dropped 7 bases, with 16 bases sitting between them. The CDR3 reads CASSSWHGRDEAFF. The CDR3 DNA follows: TGTGCCAGCAGCTCGTGGCACGGGCGCGATGAAGCTTTCTTT.

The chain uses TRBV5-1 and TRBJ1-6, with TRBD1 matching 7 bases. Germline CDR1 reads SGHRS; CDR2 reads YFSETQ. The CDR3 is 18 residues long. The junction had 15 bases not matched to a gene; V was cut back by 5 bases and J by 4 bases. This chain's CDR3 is CASSFTGTESSYNSPLHF. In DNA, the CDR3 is TGCGCCAGCAGTTTTACCGGGACAGAGAGCTCATATAATTCACCCCTCCACTTT.

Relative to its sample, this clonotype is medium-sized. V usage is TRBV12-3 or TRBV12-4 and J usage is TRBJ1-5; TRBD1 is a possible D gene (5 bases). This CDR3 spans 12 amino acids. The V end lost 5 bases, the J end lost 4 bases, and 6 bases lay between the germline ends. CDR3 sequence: CASSPGNQPQHF. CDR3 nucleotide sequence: TGTGCCAGCAGTCCAGGGAATCAGCCCCAGCATTTT.

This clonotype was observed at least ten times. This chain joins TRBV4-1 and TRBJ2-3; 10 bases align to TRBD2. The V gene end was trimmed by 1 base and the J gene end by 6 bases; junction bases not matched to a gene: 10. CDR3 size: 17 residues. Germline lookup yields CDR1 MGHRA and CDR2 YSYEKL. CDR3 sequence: CASSQGWLAGGTDTQYF. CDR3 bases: TGCGCCAGCAGCCAAGGGTGGTTAGCGGGAGGAACTGATACGCAGTATTTT.

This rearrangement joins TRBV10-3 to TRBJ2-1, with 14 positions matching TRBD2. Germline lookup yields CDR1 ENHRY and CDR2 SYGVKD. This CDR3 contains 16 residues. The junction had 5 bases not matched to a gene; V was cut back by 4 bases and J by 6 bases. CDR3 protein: CAISGLGTSGGNEQFF. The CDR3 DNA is TGTGCCATCAGTGGTCTTGGGACTAGCGGGGGCAATGAGCAGTTCTTC.

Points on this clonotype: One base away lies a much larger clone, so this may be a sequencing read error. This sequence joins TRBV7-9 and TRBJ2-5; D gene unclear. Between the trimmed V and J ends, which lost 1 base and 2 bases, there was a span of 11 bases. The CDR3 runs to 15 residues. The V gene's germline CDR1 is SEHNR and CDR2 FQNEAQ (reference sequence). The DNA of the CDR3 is TGTGCCAGCAGCTTAGAGACAAGGGTTCAAGAGACCCAGTACTTC. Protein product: CASSLETRVQETQYF.

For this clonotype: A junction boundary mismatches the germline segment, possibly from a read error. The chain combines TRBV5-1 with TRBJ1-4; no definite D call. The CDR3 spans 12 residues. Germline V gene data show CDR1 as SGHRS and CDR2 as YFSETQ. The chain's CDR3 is CASSWDNKKLFF. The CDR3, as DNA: TGCGCCAGCAGCTGGGATAATAAAAAACTGTTTTTT.

Here the CDR3 reads CASSPSDSETQYF. CDR3 bases: TGTGCCAGCAGCCCATCTGACTCGGAGACCCAGTACTTC. This chain uses TRBV11-3 with TRBJ2-5; D gene ambiguous. Trimming left V 5 bases short and J 5 bases short, with 12 bases between. CDR3 length equals 13 residues. Germline CDR1 is SGHNT and CDR2 is YENEEA.

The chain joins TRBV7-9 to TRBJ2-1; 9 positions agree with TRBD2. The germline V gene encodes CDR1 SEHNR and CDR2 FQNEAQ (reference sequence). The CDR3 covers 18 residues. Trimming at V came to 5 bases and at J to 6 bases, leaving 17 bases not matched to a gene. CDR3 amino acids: CASSNEGFSSGGTNEQFF. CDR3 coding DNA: TGTGCCAGCAGCAATGAAGGTTTCTCGAGCGGGGGGACCAATGAGCAGTTCTTC.

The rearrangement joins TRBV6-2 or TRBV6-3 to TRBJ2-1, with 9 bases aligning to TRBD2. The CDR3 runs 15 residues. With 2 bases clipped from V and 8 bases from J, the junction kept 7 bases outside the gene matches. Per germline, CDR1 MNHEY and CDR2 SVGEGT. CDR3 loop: CASSYRERGDDEQFF. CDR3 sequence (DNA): TGTGCCAGCAGTTACAGGGAGCGGGGGGACGATGAGCAGTTCTTC.

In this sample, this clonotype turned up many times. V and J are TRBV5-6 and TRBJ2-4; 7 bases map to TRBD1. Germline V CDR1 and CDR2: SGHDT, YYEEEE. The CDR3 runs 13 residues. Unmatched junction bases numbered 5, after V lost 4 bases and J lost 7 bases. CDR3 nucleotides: TGTGCCAGCAGCCACGACAGGGCCAACATTCAGTACTTC. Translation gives CASSHDRANIQYF.

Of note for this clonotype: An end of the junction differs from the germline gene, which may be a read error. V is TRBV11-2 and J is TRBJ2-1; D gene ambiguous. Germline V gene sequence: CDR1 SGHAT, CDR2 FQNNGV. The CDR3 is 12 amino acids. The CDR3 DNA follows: TGTGCCAACAGCCACCCGAAGGGTGAGCAGTTCTTC. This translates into CANSHPKGEQFF.

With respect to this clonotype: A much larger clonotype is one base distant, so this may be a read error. CDR3 residues: CASSLGYCYTF. The CDR3 coding sequence is TGTGCCAGCAGTTTGGGCTATTGCTACACCTTC. This chain connects TRBV28 to TRBJ1-2; D remains unclear. From germline, CDR1 is MDHEN and CDR2 SYDVKM. The CDR3 is made up of 11 amino acids.

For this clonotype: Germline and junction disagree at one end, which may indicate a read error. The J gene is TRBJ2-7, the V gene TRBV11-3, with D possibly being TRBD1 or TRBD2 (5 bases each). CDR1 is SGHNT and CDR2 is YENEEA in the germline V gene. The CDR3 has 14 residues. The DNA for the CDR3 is TGTACCAGCAGCTTACGAGGGGCCTCCTACGTGCAGTACTTC. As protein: CTSSLRGASYVQYF.

CDR3 in amino acids: CRMWGIDGTNYGYTF. In DNA, the CDR3 is TGCAGAATGTGGGGAATCGACGGGACTAACTATGGCTACACCTTC. The chain is built from TRBV29-1 and TRBJ1-2; D uncertain. This CDR3 comprises 15 residues. Germline V lookup: CDR1 SQVTM, CDR2 ANQGSEA.

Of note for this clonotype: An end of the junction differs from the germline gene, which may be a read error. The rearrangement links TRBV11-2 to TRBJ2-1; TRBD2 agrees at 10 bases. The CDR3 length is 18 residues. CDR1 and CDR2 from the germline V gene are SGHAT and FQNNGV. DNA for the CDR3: TGTGCCAGCAGCTCGCGCACCGTATCTAGCGGGGGACTAAGGGAGCGGTTCTTC. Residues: CASSSRTVSSGGLRERFF.

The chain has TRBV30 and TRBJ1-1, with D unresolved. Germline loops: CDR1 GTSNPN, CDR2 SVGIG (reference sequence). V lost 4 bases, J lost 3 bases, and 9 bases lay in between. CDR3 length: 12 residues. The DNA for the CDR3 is TGTGCCTGGAAAAGGGAGGACACTGAAGCTTTCTTT. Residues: CAWKREDTEAFF.

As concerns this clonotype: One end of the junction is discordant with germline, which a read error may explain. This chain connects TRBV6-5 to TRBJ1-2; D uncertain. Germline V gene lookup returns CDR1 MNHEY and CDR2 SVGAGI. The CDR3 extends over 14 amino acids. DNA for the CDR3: TGTGCCAGCAGCTACCTGGGAGCTAACTATGGCTACTCCTTC. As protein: CASSYLGANYGYSF.

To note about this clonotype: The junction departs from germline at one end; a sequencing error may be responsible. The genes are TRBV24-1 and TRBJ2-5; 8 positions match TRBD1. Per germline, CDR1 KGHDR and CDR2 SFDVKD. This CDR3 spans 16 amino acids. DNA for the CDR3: TGTACCACCAGTGACTCAGGGGGCGCAGGCATTGAGACCCAGTACTTC. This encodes CTTSDSGGAGIETQYF.

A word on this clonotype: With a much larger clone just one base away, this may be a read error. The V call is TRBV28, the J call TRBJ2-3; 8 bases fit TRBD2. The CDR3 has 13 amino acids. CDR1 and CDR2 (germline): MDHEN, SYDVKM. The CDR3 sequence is CSSSPGGPDTQYF. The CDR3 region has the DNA TGTTCCAGCAGTCCGGGGGGGCCAGATACGCAGTATTTT. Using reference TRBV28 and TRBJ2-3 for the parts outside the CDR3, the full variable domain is DVKVTQSSRYLVKRTGEKVFLECVQDMDHENMFWYRQDPGLGLRLIYFSYDVKMKEKGDIPEGYSVSREKKERFSLILESASTNQTSMYLCSSSPGGPDTQYFGPGTRLTVL.

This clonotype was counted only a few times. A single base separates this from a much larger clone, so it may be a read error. This chain's CDR3 is CSVSRRMNTEAFF. The CDR3 bases are TGCAGTGTTAGTCGGAGAATGAACACTGAAGCTTTCTTT. The chain combines TRBV20-1 with TRBJ1-1; D is ambiguous. Germline-derived CDR1 and CDR2 are DFQATT and SNEGSKA (reference sequence). The CDR3 consists of 13 residues. Deletions cut 7 bases from V and 0 bases from J, with 12 bases between.